Presented here are 27 T cell receptor beta chains from one specimen sequenced in a study of identical twins. TCRdb re-called the 5' RACE reads with MiXCR, one entry per CDR3 protein. This table holds 500,000 to 550,000 distinct CDR3 sequences, around 22% found once. This sample also appeared in a second study, on yellow fever vaccine responses in identical twins.

The sequenced material came from CD4+ T cells sorted from blood. These receptors all come from a woman aged 18-29 years in good health.

The chain joins TRBV5-1 to TRBJ2-1; a weak D match, TRBD1 (6 bases). This CDR3 is 15 amino acids long. Germline lookup yields CDR1 SGHRS and CDR2 YFSETQ. The V gene lost 2 bases and the J gene lost 6 bases, with 15 bases spanning the gap. The CDR3 spells CASSLGGRGTNEQFF. CDR3 nucleotides: TGCGCCAGCAGCTTAGGGGGTCGAGGGACCAATGAGCAGTTCTTC.

A few counts support this clonotype. The chain uses TRBV7-2 and TRBJ1-6; possibly TRBD1 for D (5 bases). The V and J ends lost 3 bases and 10 bases respectively, with 19 bases between them. The CDR3 is made up of 16 amino acids. The germline gives CDR1 SGHTA, CDR2 FQGNSA. The CDR3 DNA is TGTGCCAGCAGCTTCGGGCCCCGGGGGGTTACGTCACCCCTCCACTTT. This gives the protein CASSFGPRGVTSPLHF.

This clonotype has just a few counts. V gene TRBV12-5 combines with J gene TRBJ2-2; 7 bases agree with TRBD1. Germline V gives CDR1 LGHNT, CDR2 FRNRAP. This CDR3 is built from 13 residues. V was clipped by 9 bases and J by 5 bases; unmatched bases: 6. The CDR3 DNA reads TGTGCTAGCGTTGGGACAGAAACCGGGGAGCTGTTTTTT. Translating it yields CASVGTETGELFF.

Only a few counts were recorded for this clonotype. The chain has TRBV19 and TRBJ2-1, with D perhaps given as TRBD1 or TRBD2 (5 bases each). CDR1 and CDR2 from the germline V gene are LNHDA and SQIVND (reference sequence). The CDR3 extends over 14 amino acids. V lost 10 bases, J lost 0 bases, and 13 bases lay in between. The CDR3 loop reads CATLPGGSYNEQFF. CDR3 nucleotides: TGTGCCACCCTGCCTGGGGGCTCCTACAATGAGCAGTTCTTC.

J is TRBJ2-7 and V is TRBV18, with D possibly TRBD2 on 5 matching bases. V was cut by 5 bases and J by 2 bases, with 16 bases left in between. Germline-derived CDR1 and CDR2 are KGHSH and LQKENI. The CDR3 covers 15 residues. This chain's CDR3 is CASSGMDSRAYEQYF. The CDR3 DNA reads as TGTGCCAGCTCAGGTATGGATTCGAGGGCCTACGAGCAGTACTTC.

This clonotype was counted a few times. This chain links TRBV7-9 with TRBJ2-1; 10 nucleotides align to TRBD1. V shed 1 base, J shed 5 bases, and the junction held 8 bases outside the gene matches. Germline V gives CDR1 SEHNR, CDR2 FQNEAQ (reference sequence). The CDR3 runs 17 residues. CDR3 coding DNA: TGTGCCAGCAGCTTAGGACTCGACAGGGGGCCTCACAATGAGCAGTTCTTC. Translation: CASSLGLDRGPHNEQFF.

This clonotype was counted between two and nine times. The chain combines TRBV6-6 with TRBJ2-5, with 11 positions matching TRBD2. The CDR3 sequence is 13 residues long. Germline values: CDR1 MNHNY, CDR2 SVGAGI (reference sequence). V gave up 5 bases and J gave up 4 bases; unmatched junction bases: 0. CDR3 DNA sequence: TGTGCCAGCAGTACTAGCGGGGGAGAGACCCAGTACTTC. This gives the protein CASSTSGGETQYF.

The chain has TRBV11-3 and TRBJ2-5; D not certain. Germline V gene lookup returns CDR1 SGHNT and CDR2 YENEEA. Trimming left V 3 bases short and J 3 bases short, with 11 bases between. The CDR3 has 14 residues. The CDR3 nucleotides read TGTGCCAGCAGCTTCGATCTGGCCAAAGAGACCCAGTACTTC. Encoded protein: CASSFDLAKETQYF. Together with reference TRBV11-3 and TRBJ2-5, the CDR3 gives the full variable domain: EAGVVQSPRYKIIEKKQPVAFWCNPISGHNTLYWYLQNLGQGPELLIRYENEEAVDDSQLPKDRFSAERLKGVDSTLKIQPAELGDSAVYLCASSFDLAKETQYFGPGTRLLVL.

The chain has TRBV14 and TRBJ1-1; TRBD1 might be the D (5 bases). Trimming left V 1 base short and J 1 base short, with 10 bases between. Germline CDR1 is SGHDN and CDR2 is FVKESK. This CDR3 comprises 15 residues. CDR3 sequence reads: CASSQVSGANTEAFF. The CDR3 DNA sequence: TGTGCCAGCAGCCAAGTAAGCGGGGCGAACACTGAAGCTTTCTTT.

The chain has TRBV11-2 and TRBJ2-3; 9 positions agree with TRBD2. V shed 2 bases and J 0 bases; nucleotides not matched to a gene: 9. The V gene's germline CDR1 is SGHAT and CDR2 FQNNGV. There are 18 residues in the CDR3. CDR3: CASSLLLTSGTSTDTQYF. The CDR3 DNA reads TGTGCCAGCAGCTTACTCCTGACTAGCGGAACTAGCACAGATACGCAGTATTTT.

This chain connects TRBV12-5 to TRBJ2-1; D gene ambiguous. CDR1 is LGHNT and CDR2 is FRNRAP in the germline V gene. There are 15 residues in the CDR3. The V end lost 9 bases, the J end lost 3 bases, and 18 bases lay between the germline ends. CDR3: CASSYPASVYNEQFF. The CDR3 DNA follows: TGTGCTAGCAGTTACCCGGCAAGCGTCTACAATGAGCAGTTCTTC.

The chain employs TRBV14 and TRBJ2-7; possible D gene TRBD2, 6 bases. CDR1 and CDR2 (germline): SGHDN, FVKESK. V was cut by 1 base and J by 5 bases, with 18 bases left in between. This CDR3 has 16 amino acids. CDR3 nucleotide sequence: TGTGCCAGCAGCCAAGGGCTTCGTCACCCGGGGGACGAGCAGTACTTC. The encoded protein is CASSQGLRHPGDEQYF.

This clonotype was found many times. The chain couples TRBV10-3 to TRBJ2-7; D unresolved. V dropped 3 bases and J dropped 7 bases, with 16 bases sitting between them. CDR1 is ENHRY, CDR2 SYGVKD, per germline. This CDR3 is built from 14 residues. CDR3 protein: CAISDTGAVGEQYF. The CDR3 bases are TGTGCCATCAGTGATACCGGAGCCGTCGGGGAGCAGTACTTC.

This clonotype was seen more than once but under ten times. The rearrangement links TRBV5-1 to TRBJ2-7; D possibly corresponds to TRBD1 (6 bases). V was clipped by 9 bases and J by 6 bases, with 10 bases between them. The germline V gene has CDR1 SGHRS and CDR2 YFSETQ. The CDR3 is made up of 10 amino acids. The CDR3 loop is CANHRAEQYF. The CDR3 DNA follows: TGCGCCAACCACAGGGCCGAGCAGTACTTC.

CDR3 in amino acids: CASSISRASTDTQYF. The CDR3 nucleotides read TGTGCCAGTAGTATTTCGCGGGCCAGCACAGATACGCAGTATTTT. This chain uses TRBV19 with TRBJ2-3, with a tentative D call TRBD2 (5 bases). The CDR3 consists of 15 residues. V lost 3 bases to trimming and J lost 0 bases, with 10 bases between them. Germline V gene sequence: CDR1 LNHDA, CDR2 SQIVND (reference sequence).

Only a few counts were recorded for this clonotype. The chain is built from TRBV6-6 and TRBJ1-3, with D uncertain. Trimming took off 5 bases at V and 0 bases at J, with 2 bases between the two ends. From germline, CDR1 is MNHNY and CDR2 SVGAGI (reference sequence). CDR3 length equals 12 residues. The DNA for the CDR3 is TGTGCCAGCAGTGGCTCTGGAAACACCATATATTTT. This gives the protein CASSGSGNTIYF.

This clonotype was detected a few times. The chain recombines TRBV7-6 with TRBJ2-1; 7 nucleotides align to TRBD1. The CDR3 is 14 residues long. V dropped 5 bases and J dropped 4; count of bases not matched to a gene: 5. Germline values: CDR1 SGHVS, CDR2 FNYEAQ. Written as DNA, the CDR3 is TGTGCCAGCAGCCCTAGGGGGCGGTACAATGAGCAGTTCTTC. This encodes CASSPRGRYNEQFF.

The chain has TRBV28 and TRBJ2-4; D is unresolved. This CDR3 has 12 residues. CDR1 and CDR2 from the germline V gene are MDHEN and SYDVKM. The germline V and J ends were trimmed by 3 bases and 5 bases, with 5 bases remaining between them. Here the CDR3 reads CASSFLENIQYF. In nucleotides, the CDR3 is TGTGCCAGCAGTTTCTTGGAAAACATTCAGTACTTC.

The V and J genes are TRBV12-3 or TRBV12-4 and TRBJ1-6; D gene unclear. CDR3 size: 14 residues. Trimming took 7 bases from V and 6 from J, leaving 13 bases between them. Written as DNA, the CDR3 is TGTGCCAGCAAAGGCAACCCACCTAATTCACCCCTCCACTTT. Its translation: CASKGNPPNSPLHF.

This clonotype showed up just a few times. The chain links TRBV7-9 to TRBJ2-1; 7 bases fit TRBD2. V was clipped by 5 bases and J by 5 bases; unmatched bases: 12. Germline V gene sequence: CDR1 SEHNR, CDR2 FQNEAQ (reference sequence). CDR3 length: 16 residues. CDR3 residues: CASSRGLREVHNEQFF. The CDR3 DNA is TGTGCCAGCAGCCGCGGACTACGGGAGGTCCACAATGAGCAGTTCTTC.

This sequence joins TRBV2 and TRBJ2-7, with TRBD1 matching over 8 bases. The CDR3 is 16 residues long. Germline V CDR1 and CDR2: SNHLY, FYNNEI. V shed 7 bases, J shed 4 bases, and the junction held 15 bases outside the gene matches. For the CDR3, the DNA is TGTGCCAGCACCTCGGGTGTTGGGCAGGGGGCTTACGAGCAGTACTTC. Its translation is CASTSGVGQGAYEQYF.

The chain combines TRBV20-1 with TRBJ2-7, with D perhaps matching TRBD1 (6 bases). Trimming took off 6 bases at V and 4 bases at J, with 16 bases between the two ends. The CDR3 has 13 residues. Germline V gives CDR1 DFQATT, CDR2 SNEGSKA (reference sequence). DNA for the CDR3: TGCAGTGCGGCCCCCCCCACAGGGTACGAGCAGTACGTC. This translates into CSAAPPTGYEQYV.

The CDR3 DNA is TGTGCCAGCAGTCTCCCCGGAGCGGGAGGGCCTGGAGAGACCCAGTACTTC. Translating it yields CASSLPGAGGPGETQYF. The chain couples TRBV12-3 or TRBV12-4 to TRBJ2-5; 10 nucleotides match TRBD2. The CDR3 is made up of 17 amino acids. The junction had 13 bases not matched to a gene; V was cut back by 5 bases and J by 4 bases.

This chain uses TRBV7-7 with TRBJ2-7, with TRBD1 identical over 7 bases. V lost 2 bases to trimming and J lost 3 bases; unmatched junction nucleotides: 10. This CDR3 has 16 amino acids. Germline CDR1 SSHAT, CDR2 FNYEAQ (reference sequence). The CDR3 here is CASSLRGPNSLYEQYV. CDR3 coding DNA: TGTGCCAGCAGCTTAAGGGGGCCCAATTCACTCTACGAGCAGTACGTC.

This chain links TRBV20-1 with TRBJ2-1; 9 nucleotides line up with TRBD2. The CDR3 runs to 16 residues. Germline loops: CDR1 DFQATT, CDR2 SNEGSKA (reference sequence). Germline trimming cut 0 bases from V and 5 bases from J; bases unmatched to any gene: 8. The CDR3 sequence is CSAREEASGGNNEQFF. The CDR3 bases are TGCAGTGCTAGAGAGGAGGCCAGCGGGGGGAACAATGAGCAGTTCTTC.

The V and J genes are TRBV12-3 or TRBV12-4 and TRBJ2-5; either TRBD1 or TRBD2 may fit D (6 bases each). V lost 3 bases and J 4 bases, leaving 15 bases between the germline ends. This CDR3 contains 15 residues. The CDR3 here is CASSFPGAFLETQYF. The CDR3 coding sequence is TGTGCCAGCAGTTTTCCGGGGGCGTTTTTAGAGACCCAGTACTTC.

The V gene is TRBV7-7, the J gene TRBJ2-1, with 9 bases matching TRBD2. Trimming cost V 5 bases and J 4 bases; bases outside gene matches: 9. The CDR3 totals 16 residues. Germline CDR1 is SSHAT and CDR2 is FNYEAQ (reference sequence). The CDR3 here is CASSPEGLAGYNEQFF. The CDR3 DNA sequence: TGTGCCAGCAGCCCCGAGGGGCTAGCGGGGTACAATGAGCAGTTCTTC.